A selection of T cell receptor beta chains follows, all from one sample in a study of shared clonotypes between healthy human individuals. Produced via immunoSEQ multiplex PCR; TCRdb's table is partial and in-frame only. The top ten clones hold about 0.06% of a sample with around 510,000 clones, roughly 95% of them seen once. Sequences were obtained from naive CD4+ T cells sorted from blood. These receptors all stem from a woman aged 30 to 39 in good health. The CDR3 runs from the conserved cysteine through the conserved F or W. The D gene is left open where the match is weak. A row's size may be missing; if present it is once, few, many or a size class.

v_gene: TRBV27; d_gene: TRBD1; abundance: NA; j_gene: TRBJ1-4; len: 14; CDR3aa: CANEPGTGAEKLFF; CDR3nt: TGTGCCAACGAACCCGGGACAGGGGCTGAAAAACTGTTTTTT
v_gene: TRBV27; d_gene: TRBD1; abundance: NA; j_gene: TRBJ2-2; len: 15; CDR3aa: CASSSGQGRTGELFF; CDR3nt: TGTGCCAGCAGTTCCGGACAGGGGAGGACCGGGGAGCTGTTTTTT
v_gene: TRBV7-2; d_gene: NA; abundance: NA; j_gene: TRBJ1-5; len: 13; CDR3aa: CASSFAGNQPQHF; CDR3nt: TGTGCCAGCAGCTTCGCAGGCAATCAGCCCCAGCATTTT
v_gene: TRBV5-1; d_gene: TRBD2; abundance: NA; j_gene: TRBJ2-2; len: 16; CDR3aa: CASSPRLAGVPGELFF; CDR3nt: TGCGCCAGCAGCCCCAGACTAGCGGGAGTCCCCGGGGAGCTGTTTTTT
v_gene: TRBV27; d_gene: NA; abundance: NA; j_gene: TRBJ2-5; len: 13; CDR3aa: CASRPHVQETQYF; CDR3nt: TGTGCCAGCAGACCCCACGTACAAGAGACCCAGTACTTC
v_gene: TRBV7-8; d_gene: NA; abundance: NA; j_gene: TRBJ1-1; len: 13; CDR3aa: CASSLRLVTEAFF; CDR3nt: TGTGCCAGCAGCTTAAGACTCGTCACTGAAGCTTTCTTT
v_gene: TRBV27; d_gene: NA; abundance: NA; j_gene: TRBJ2-1; len: 17; CDR3aa: CASSLSPWVSSYNEQFF; CDR3nt: TGTGCCAGCAGTTTATCGCCGTGGGTTAGCTCCTACAATGAGCAGTTCTTC
v_gene: TRBV7-2; d_gene: TRBD1; abundance: NA; j_gene: TRBJ1-5; len: 17; CDR3aa: CASSLGTGGEGNQPQHF; CDR3nt: TGTGCCAGCAGCCTCGGGACAGGGGGGGAAGGCAATCAGCCCCAGCATTTT
v_gene: TRBV6-4; d_gene: TRBD1; abundance: NA; j_gene: TRBJ1-1; len: 13; CDR3aa: CASIGTGGTEAFF; CDR3nt: TGTGCCAGCATCGGGACAGGGGGCACTGAAGCTTTCTTT
v_gene: TRBV28; d_gene: NA; abundance: NA; j_gene: TRBJ2-2; len: 18; CDR3aa: CASTLSSYRRAVAGELFF; CDR3nt: TGTGCCAGCACTCTGAGTAGTTATCGGAGGGCCGTTGCCGGGGAGCTGTTTTTT
v_gene: TRBV6-5; d_gene: TRBD1; abundance: NA; j_gene: TRBJ2-7; len: 15; CDR3aa: CASSPVGQGRGEQYF; CDR3nt: TGTGCCAGCAGTCCAGTTGGACAGGGTCGGGGCGAGCAGTACTTC
v_gene: TRBV28; d_gene: TRBD1; abundance: NA; j_gene: TRBJ1-3; len: 19; CDR3aa: CASSLNLRTGSNSGNTIYF; CDR3nt: TGTGCCAGCAGCCTGAACCTAAGGACAGGGTCAAACTCTGGAAACACCATATATTTT
v_gene: TRBV28; d_gene: NA; abundance: NA; j_gene: TRBJ1-3; len: 18; CDR3aa: CASRSWDGGELSGNTIYF; CDR3nt: TGTGCCAGCAGGAGCTGGGACGGGGGGGAGCTCTCTGGAAACACCATATATTTT
v_gene: TRBV5-1; d_gene: TRBD2; abundance: once; j_gene: TRBJ2-3; len: 14; CDR3aa: CASSGGLAEDTQYF; CDR3nt: TGCGCCAGCAGTGGGGGTCTAGCGGAAGATACGCAGTATTTT
v_gene: TRBV28; d_gene: TRBD1; abundance: NA; j_gene: TRBJ1-2; len: 15; CDR3aa: CASETGGAEHYGYTF; CDR3nt: TGTGCCAGCGAGACAGGGGGCGCCGAGCACTATGGCTACACCTTC
v_gene: TRBV28; d_gene: TRBD1; abundance: NA; j_gene: TRBJ1-2; len: 15; CDR3aa: CASSSRTGILWGYTF; CDR3nt: TGTGCCAGCAGTTCCCGGACAGGGATCCTTTGGGGCTACACCTTC
v_gene: TRBV6-5; d_gene: NA; abundance: NA; j_gene: TRBJ1-1; len: 13; CDR3aa: CASSLGEDTEAFF; CDR3nt: TGTGCCAGCAGTTTAGGGGAAGACACTGAAGCTTTCTTT
v_gene: TRBV7-9; d_gene: TRBD1; abundance: NA; j_gene: TRBJ1-2; len: 15; CDR3aa: CASSLDQGQNYGYTF; CDR3nt: TGTGCCAGCAGCTTAGATCAGGGACAGAACTATGGCTACACCTTC
v_gene: TRBV25-1; d_gene: TRBD1; abundance: NA; j_gene: TRBJ2-2; len: 18; CDR3aa: CASSEAPGGPANTGELFF; CDR3nt: TGTGCCAGCAGTGAAGCCCCAGGGGGCCCGGCGAACACCGGGGAGCTGTTTTTT
v_gene: TRBV27; d_gene: NA; abundance: NA; j_gene: TRBJ2-2; len: 12; CDR3aa: CASSSHTGELFF; CDR3nt: TGTGCCAGCAGTTCTCACACCGGGGAGCTGTTTTTT
v_gene: TRBV19; d_gene: TRBD2; abundance: few; j_gene: TRBJ2-7; len: 13; CDR3aa: CASRLAGANEQYF; CDR3nt: TGTGCCAGCCGACTAGCGGGAGCCAACGAGCAGTACTTC
v_gene: TRBV14; d_gene: NA; abundance: NA; j_gene: TRBJ2-1; len: 11; CDR3aa: CASAGDNEQFF; CDR3nt: TGTGCCAGCGCAGGGGACAATGAGCAGTTCTTC
v_gene: TRBV5-1; d_gene: NA; abundance: NA; j_gene: TRBJ2-1; len: 13; CDR3aa: CASKQEVYNEQFF; CDR3nt: TGCGCCAGCAAACAGGAGGTCTACAATGAGCAGTTCTTC
v_gene: TRBV19; d_gene: NA; abundance: NA; j_gene: TRBJ1-5; len: 15; CDR3aa: CASSIDGDSNQPQHF; CDR3nt: TGTGCCAGTAGTATCGACGGCGATAGCAATCAGCCCCAGCATTTT
v_gene: TRBV27; d_gene: TRBD1; abundance: NA; j_gene: TRBJ1-5; len: 17; CDR3aa: CASRLTGGMGGNQPQHF; CDR3nt: TGTGCCAGCCGACTGACAGGGGGCATGGGTGGCAATCAGCCCCAGCATTTT
v_gene: TRBV18; d_gene: NA; abundance: once; j_gene: TRBJ1-5; len: 14; CDR3aa: CASSPRTGNQPQHF; CDR3nt: TGTGCCAGCTCACCTCGAACGGGCAATCAGCCCCAGCATTTT
v_gene: TRBV2; d_gene: NA; abundance: NA; j_gene: TRBJ1-3; len: 16; CDR3aa: CASTSQFLISGNTIYF; CDR3nt: TGTGCCAGCACTAGCCAATTCCTGATCTCTGGAAACACCATATATTTT